These 27 T cell receptor beta chains were sequenced from one sample in a study of OX40 agonist ivuxolimab in advanced cancers. TCRdb's copy holds only in-frame clones and misses some; the assay was immunoSEQ multiplex PCR. The sample has approximately 52,000 clones, around 88% seen once. The material sequenced was CD4+ or CD8+ T cells sorted from blood, taken in a trial of the OX40 agonist ivuxolimab. These receptors all come from an adult with an advanced solid tumor such as melanoma, head and neck, liver or kidney cancer.

The chain carries TRBV28 and TRBJ2-3; no firm D call. Between the trimmed V and J ends, which lost 3 bases and 5 bases, there was a span of 3 bases. Germline assignment: CDR1 MDHEN and CDR2 SYDVKM. This CDR3 is built from 11 residues. The CDR3 coding sequence is TGTGCCAGCAGTTTTGGAGATACGCAGTATTTT. It is translated as CASSFGDTQYF.

Here the CDR3 DNA reads TGCGCCAGCAGCCATGGACGGGGGAACTATGGCTACACCTTC. This sequence encodes CASSHGRGNYGYTF. V usage is TRBV4-3 and J usage is TRBJ1-2, with D perhaps TRBD1 (5 bases). CDR3 size: 14 residues. Trimming left V 3 bases short and J 2 bases short, with 10 bases between. Per the germline V gene, CDR1 is LGHNA and CDR2 is YSLEER.

V is TRBV6-5 and J is TRBJ2-3; TRBD2 might be the D (6 bases). This CDR3 has 14 amino acids. The germline V gene encodes CDR1 MNHEY and CDR2 SVGAGI. Trimming pared 3 bases from V and 1 base from J, leaving 8 bases between. The CDR3 DNA sequence: TGTGCCAGCAGTTATGGGACTCGCACAGATACGCAGTATTTT. Translating it yields CASSYGTRTDTQYF.

The rearrangement joins TRBV28 to TRBJ1-2; TRBD1 matches at 8 bases. Germline CDR1 and CDR2: MDHEN and SYDVKM. CDR3 length: 16 amino acids. With 6 bases clipped from V and 0 bases from J, the junction kept 9 bases outside the gene matches. CDR3 amino acids: CASSPGGTAPNYGYTF. CDR3 sequence (DNA): TGTGCCAGCAGCCCAGGGGGCACAGCCCCTAACTATGGCTACACCTTC.

The genes are TRBV6-5 and TRBJ1-2; possible D gene TRBD1, 6 bases. Germline lookup yields CDR1 MNHEY and CDR2 SVGAGI. The CDR3 is 14 residues long. V lost 4 bases to trimming and J lost 5 bases, with 14 bases between them. CDR3 nucleotide sequence: TGTGCCAGCAGTTTCCTGGGGGGCCGGTATGGCTACACCTTC. It encodes CASSFLGGRYGYTF.

The V gene is TRBV9, the J gene TRBJ2-5; the D gene is possibly TRBD1 (6 bases). This CDR3 is built from 16 residues. CDR1 SGDLS and CDR2 YYNGEE come from the germline V gene. V was trimmed by 4 bases and J by 5 bases, leaving 21 bases between them. CDR3 coding DNA: TGTGCCAGCAGCTTCAGCCGGGACAACCTAAGGGAGACCCAGTACTTC. It yields the protein CASSFSRDNLRETQYF.

The rearrangement joins TRBV12-5 to TRBJ1-2, with 7 bases matching TRBD1. CDR3 size: 16 residues. After removal of 7 bases from V and 3 bases from J, the junction contained 14 bases not matched to a gene. Germline lookup yields CDR1 LGHNT and CDR2 FRNRAP. In nucleotides, the CDR3 is TGTGCTAGTGCCCGGGACAGCTCTTGGTTTGACTATGGCTACACCTTC. Encoded protein: CASARDSSWFDYGYTF.

This sequence joins TRBV5-6 and TRBJ1-5, with a possible D match to TRBD1 (5 bases). This CDR3 contains 15 residues. Germline CDR1 SGHDT, CDR2 YYEEEE. Between the trimmed V and J ends, which lost 6 bases and 4 bases, there was a span of 17 bases. For the CDR3, the DNA is TGTGCCAGCAAGACTGGGACCGAATGGAATCAGCCCCAGCATTTT. Translated, it gives CASKTGTEWNQPQHF.

This clone was observed a few times. Other nucleotide sequences from this sample produce the same CDR3. The V and J genes are TRBV9 and TRBJ2-7; 7 nucleotides align to TRBD2. J lost 1 base, V lost 0 bases, and 1 base had no gene match. Germline lookup yields CDR1 SGDLS and CDR2 YYNGEE. This CDR3 region has 14 residues. CDR3 sequence (DNA): TGTGCCAGCAGCGTAGGGGAGGGTTCCTACGAGCAGTACTTC. This encodes CASSVGEGSYEQYF.

The rearrangement joins TRBV11-2 to TRBJ2-1, with a weak D call TRBD1 (5 bases). This CDR3 spans 16 amino acids. CDR1 is SGHAT and CDR2 is FQNNGV in the germline V gene. Trimming cost V 0 bases and J 5 bases, with 14 bases left between them. CDR3 residues: CASSLDRPGPHNEQFF. The CDR3 bases are TGTGCCAGCAGCTTAGATCGGCCAGGGCCGCACAATGAGCAGTTCTTC.

The chain links TRBV4-1 to TRBJ1-6; tentatively, D is TRBD1 (6 bases). Between the trimmed V and J ends, which lost 7 bases and 4 bases, there was a span of 20 bases. This CDR3 is 17 amino acids long. CDR1 is MGHRA, CDR2 YSYEKL, per germline. The CDR3 nucleotides read TGCGCCAGCACCCCGGGGGCCGCGGCAGGGTATAATTCACCCCTCCACTTT. Amino acid sequence: CASTPGAAAGYNSPLHF.

The rearrangement links TRBV9 to TRBJ1-1; D remains ambiguous. V lost 3 bases to trimming and J lost 4 bases, with 13 bases between them. CDR1 is SGDLS, CDR2 YYNGEE, per germline. The CDR3 contains 14 residues. The CDR3 sequence: CASSALDGGTEAFF. The CDR3 region has the DNA TGTGCCAGCAGCGCCCTCGACGGTGGCACTGAAGCTTTCTTT.

The chain links TRBV4-1 to TRBJ1-3, with D uncertain. Germline V gene sequence: CDR1 MGHRA, CDR2 YSYEKL. V was pared by 0 bases and J by 0 bases, with 6 bases between. This CDR3 region has 15 residues. The CDR3 sequence is CASSQDRSSGNTIYF. DNA for the CDR3: TGCGCCAGCAGCCAAGACAGGTCCTCTGGAAACACCATATATTTT.

CDR3 DNA: TGTGCCAGCAGTGGGACAGTGGGGATCATGCACGAGCAGTACTTC. Protein product: CASSGTVGIMHEQYF. V usage is TRBV2 and J usage is TRBJ2-7, with TRBD1 as a possible D gene (6 bases). The CDR3 runs 15 residues. Trimming removed 4 bases at V and 5 bases at J, with 18 bases between. Per germline, CDR1 SNHLY and CDR2 FYNNEI.

In nucleotides, the CDR3 is TGTGCCAGCAGTTCCACAGGGGACAGGTACTACGAGCAGTACTTC. This sequence encodes CASSSTGDRYYEQYF. The chain uses TRBV2 and TRBJ2-7; TRBD1 matches at 8 bases. Trimming at V came to 5 bases and at J to 3 bases, leaving 9 bases not matched to a gene. CDR3 length equals 15 residues. Germline V CDR1 and CDR2: SNHLY, FYNNEI.

At least ten counts were recorded for this clone. CDR3 in DNA: TGTGCCAGCAGCCCGAGGGACACCGGGGAAGAGACCCAGTACTTC. It translates to CASSPRDTGEETQYF. The J gene is TRBJ2-5, the V gene TRBV7-9; maybe TRBD1 (6 bases). CDR1 is SEHNR and CDR2 is FQNEAQ in the germline V gene (reference sequence). V was shortened by 5 bases and J by 3 bases, with 16 bases between the two germline ends. CDR3 size: 15 residues.

Only a few counts were recorded for this clone. This chain connects TRBV28 to TRBJ2-7, with 8 bases that match TRBD1. The V segment lost 5 bases and the J segment 2 bases; nucleotides outside the gene matches: 8. The germline V gene encodes CDR1 MDHEN and CDR2 SYDVKM. The CDR3 consists of 15 residues. The CDR3 nucleotides read TGTGCCAGCAGTACGCGGACAGGGTTCGCCTACGAGCAGTACTTC. It codes for CASSTRTGFAYEQYF.

The rearrangement joins TRBV9 to TRBJ1-2, with D tentatively TRBD1 (6 bases). CDR1 and CDR2 (germline): SGDLS, YYNGEE. The CDR3 extends over 16 amino acids. The V end lost 2 bases, the J end lost 8 bases, and 22 bases lay between the germline ends. The CDR3 DNA sequence: TGTGCCAGCAGCGTCCCCGGATCGGGGGGGCTGGAGGGCTACACCTTC. Translated, it gives CASSVPGSGGLEGYTF. Full variable domain (remainder filled in from reference TRBV9 and TRBJ1-2): DSGVTQTPKHLITATGQRVTLRCSPRSGDLSVYWYQQSLDQGLQFLIQYYNGEERAKGNILERFSAQQFPDLHSELNLSSLELGDSALYFCASSVPGSGGLEGYTFGSGTRLTVV.

The rearrangement joins TRBV13 to TRBJ2-3, with D perhaps given as TRBD1 or TRBD2 (6 bases each). This CDR3 is built from 21 residues. CDR1 is PRHDT, CDR2 FYEKMQ, per germline (reference sequence). Deletions cut 0 bases from V and 2 bases from J, with 27 bases between. DNA for the CDR3: TGTGCCAGCAGCTTAGGGCCCCGACTAGTGGGGGGCCTCGAATTCACAGATACGCAGTATTTT. It translates to CASSLGPRLVGGLEFTDTQYF.

This sequence joins TRBV2 and TRBJ1-5; 11 bases align to TRBD1. There are 15 residues in the CDR3. With V trimmed by 6 bases and J by 7 bases, 8 bases remained unmatched. Germline V lookup: CDR1 SNHLY, CDR2 FYNNEI. DNA of the CDR3: TGTGCCAGCAGCCCCTGGACAGGGGGCATGCAGCCCCAGCATTTT. This codes for CASSPWTGGMQPQHF. Combining the CDR3 with reference TRBV2 and TRBJ1-5 gives the whole variable domain EPEVTQTPSHQVTQMGQEVILRCVPISNHLYFYWYRQILGQKVEFLVSFYNNEISEKSEIFDDQFSVERPDGSNFTLKIRSTKLEDSAMYFCASSPWTGGMQPQHFGDGTRLSIL.

The chain combines TRBV7-8 with TRBJ2-3; no clear D. The V gene's germline CDR1 is SGHVS and CDR2 FQNEAQ. V was cut by 4 bases and J by 3 bases, with 8 bases left in between. The CDR3 spans 13 residues. The CDR3 DNA reads as TGTGCCAGCAGCTCCTCCGGGACAGATACGCAGTATTTT. Translated, it gives CASSSSGTDTQYF.

The chain joins TRBV7-9 to TRBJ2-7, with 7 bases aligning to TRBD1. This CDR3 is 14 amino acids long. Germline V lookup: CDR1 SEHNR, CDR2 FQNEAQ (reference sequence). V shed 4 bases and J 3 bases; nucleotides not matched to a gene: 6. CDR3 sequence reads: CASSSTGTDYEQYF. In nucleotides, the CDR3 is TGTGCCAGCAGCTCCACCGGGACAGACTACGAGCAGTACTTC.

The chain recombines TRBV13 with TRBJ2-7; D remains ambiguous. This CDR3 contains 14 residues. Germline CDR1 is PRHDT and CDR2 is FYEKMQ (reference sequence). V dropped 4 bases and J dropped 3 bases, with 13 bases sitting between them. The CDR3 DNA follows: TGTGCCAGCAGCTCCAACGGCGTTTTCTACGAGCAGTACTTC. This sequence encodes CASSSNGVFYEQYF.

The J gene is TRBJ2-1, the V gene TRBV19, with 8 bases identical to TRBD2. The CDR3 contains 14 residues. Germline V gene lookup returns CDR1 LNHDA and CDR2 SQIVND (reference sequence). V shed 7 bases and J 8 bases; nucleotides not matched to a gene: 10. For the CDR3, the DNA is TGTGCCAGTACGGTGGCGGGGGGCCCCCATGAGCAGTTCTTC. Translated, it gives CASTVAGGPHEQFF.

The chain employs TRBV6-6 and TRBJ1-1; 7 bases fit TRBD1. With V trimmed by 7 bases and J by 2 bases, 7 bases remained unmatched. The germline V gene encodes CDR1 MNHNY and CDR2 SVGAGI (reference sequence). This CDR3 region has 14 residues. The CDR3 sequence: CASTRGGPNTEAFF. The CDR3 nucleotides read TGTGCCAGCACCAGAGGGGGCCCTAACACTGAAGCTTTCTTT.

The V call is TRBV28, the J call TRBJ2-5; D is ambiguous. The DNA end is a closer match to TRBJ2-7, so the J assignment may be wrong. The CDR3 spans 16 residues. Per germline, CDR1 MDHEN and CDR2 SYDVKM. The CDR3 spells CASSPRAAVKDYEQYF. The DNA of the CDR3 is TGTGCCAGCAGTCCCCGGGCGGCGGTTAAAGACTACGAGCAGTACTTC.

V is TRBV5-8 and J is TRBJ1-2; D is undetermined. Germline V lookup: CDR1 SGHTS, CDR2 YDEGEE. V lost 8 bases, J lost 2 bases, and 13 bases lay in between. The CDR3 spans 13 residues. The CDR3 is CARAPRENYGYTF. DNA for the CDR3: TGTGCCAGGGCCCCGAGGGAGAACTATGGCTACACCTTC.